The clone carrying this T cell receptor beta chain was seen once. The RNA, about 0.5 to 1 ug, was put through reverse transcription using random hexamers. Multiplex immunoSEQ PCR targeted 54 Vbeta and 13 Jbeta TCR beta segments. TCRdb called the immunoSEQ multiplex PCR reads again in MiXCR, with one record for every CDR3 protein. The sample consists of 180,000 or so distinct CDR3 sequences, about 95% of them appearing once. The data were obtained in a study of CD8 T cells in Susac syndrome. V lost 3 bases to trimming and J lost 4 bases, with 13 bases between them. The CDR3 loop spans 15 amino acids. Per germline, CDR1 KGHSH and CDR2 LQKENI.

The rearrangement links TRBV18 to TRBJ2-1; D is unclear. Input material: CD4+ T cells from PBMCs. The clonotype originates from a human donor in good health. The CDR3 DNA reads TGTGCCAGCTCACCGGAAGTCCTAACATACAATGAGCAGTTCTTC. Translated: CASSPEVLTYNEQFF.